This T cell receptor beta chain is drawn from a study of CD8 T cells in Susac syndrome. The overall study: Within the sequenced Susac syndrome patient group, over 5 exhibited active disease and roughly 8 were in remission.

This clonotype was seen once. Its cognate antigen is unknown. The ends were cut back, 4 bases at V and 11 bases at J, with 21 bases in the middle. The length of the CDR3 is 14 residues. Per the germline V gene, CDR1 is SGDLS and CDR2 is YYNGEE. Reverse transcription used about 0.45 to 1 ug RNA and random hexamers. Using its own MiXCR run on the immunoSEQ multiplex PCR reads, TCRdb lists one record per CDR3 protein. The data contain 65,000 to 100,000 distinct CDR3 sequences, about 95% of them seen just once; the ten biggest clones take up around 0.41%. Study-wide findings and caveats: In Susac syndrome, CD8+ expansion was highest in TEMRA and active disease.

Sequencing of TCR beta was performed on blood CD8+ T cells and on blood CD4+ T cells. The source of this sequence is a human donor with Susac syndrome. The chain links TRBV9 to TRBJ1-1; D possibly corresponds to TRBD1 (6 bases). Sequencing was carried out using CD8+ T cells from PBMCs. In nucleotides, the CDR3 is TGTGCCAGCAGCTCCAGCGGGGGCGGATTTGTGGCTTTCTTT. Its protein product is CASSSSGGGFVAFF.